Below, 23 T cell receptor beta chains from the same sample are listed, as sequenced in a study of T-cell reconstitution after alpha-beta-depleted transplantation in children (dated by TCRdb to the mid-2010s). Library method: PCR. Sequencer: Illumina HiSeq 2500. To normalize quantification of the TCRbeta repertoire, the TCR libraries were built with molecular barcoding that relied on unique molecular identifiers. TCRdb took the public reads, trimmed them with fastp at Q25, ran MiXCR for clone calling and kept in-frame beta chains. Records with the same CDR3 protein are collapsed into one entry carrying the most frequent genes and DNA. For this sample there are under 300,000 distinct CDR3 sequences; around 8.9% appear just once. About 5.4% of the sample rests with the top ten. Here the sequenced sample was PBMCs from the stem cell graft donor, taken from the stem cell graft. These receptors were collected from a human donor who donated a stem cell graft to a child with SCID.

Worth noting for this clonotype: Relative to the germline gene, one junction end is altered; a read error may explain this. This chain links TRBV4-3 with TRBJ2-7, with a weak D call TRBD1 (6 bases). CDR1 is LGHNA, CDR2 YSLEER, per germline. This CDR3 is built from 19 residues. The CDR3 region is CASSQRVIVVQGDSYEQYF. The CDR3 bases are TGCGCCAGCAGCCAAAGGGTGATTGTAGTACAGGGAGACTCCTACGAGCAGTACTTT.

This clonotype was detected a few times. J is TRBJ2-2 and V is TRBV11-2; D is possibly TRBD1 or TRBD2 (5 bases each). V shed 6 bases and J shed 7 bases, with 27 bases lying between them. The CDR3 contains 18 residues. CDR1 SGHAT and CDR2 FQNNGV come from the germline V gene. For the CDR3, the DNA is TGTGCCAGCAGTCCTTTCCCCAAGGGACCCCTCGGGAACGGGGAGCTGTTTTTT. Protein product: CASSPFPKGPLGNGELFF.

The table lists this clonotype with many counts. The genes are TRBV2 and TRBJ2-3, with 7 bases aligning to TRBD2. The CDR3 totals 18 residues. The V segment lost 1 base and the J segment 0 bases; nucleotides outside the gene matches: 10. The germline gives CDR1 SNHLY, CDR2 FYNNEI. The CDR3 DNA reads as TGTGCCAGCAGTGAAGTCAGCGGGGTCCCCTCTAGCACAGATACGCAGTATTTT. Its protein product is CASSEVSGVPSSTDTQYF.

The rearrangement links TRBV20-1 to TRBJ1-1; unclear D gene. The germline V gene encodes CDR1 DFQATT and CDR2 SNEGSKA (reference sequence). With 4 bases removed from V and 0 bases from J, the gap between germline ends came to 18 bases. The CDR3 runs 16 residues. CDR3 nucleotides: TGCAGTGCTACCGGACGTACACAGAAGCTGAACACTGAAGCTTTCTTT. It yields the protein CSATGRTQKLNTEAFF.

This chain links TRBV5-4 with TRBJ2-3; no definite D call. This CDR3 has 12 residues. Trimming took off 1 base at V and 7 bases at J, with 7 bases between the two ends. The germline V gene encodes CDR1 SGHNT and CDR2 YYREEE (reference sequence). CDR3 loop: CASSLNDNTQYF. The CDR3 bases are TGTGCCAGCAGCTTGAACGACAATACGCAGTATTTT.

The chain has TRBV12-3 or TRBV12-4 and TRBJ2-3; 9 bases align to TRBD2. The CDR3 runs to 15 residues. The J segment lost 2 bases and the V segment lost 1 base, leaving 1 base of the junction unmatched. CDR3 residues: CASSLGGGDTDTQYF. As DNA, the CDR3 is TGTGCCAGCAGTTTAGGCGGGGGGGACACAGATACGCAGTATTTT.

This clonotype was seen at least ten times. The CDR3 here is CASSPGLELDNEQFF. CDR3 sequence (DNA): TGTGCCAGCAGCCCGGGACTAGAATTGGACAATGAGCAGTTCTTC. The chain has TRBV5-5 and TRBJ2-1; 8 bases map to TRBD2. Germline V gives CDR1 SGHKS, CDR2 YYEKEE (reference sequence). The V and J ends lost 4 bases and 5 bases, in that order; junction bases with no gene match: 8. The CDR3 runs to 15 residues. Drawing the rest from reference TRBV5-5 and TRBJ2-1, the complete variable domain is DAGVTQSPTHLIKTRGQQVTLRCSPISGHKSVSWYQQVLGQGPQFIFQYYEKEERGRGNFPDRFSARQFPNYSSELNVNALLLGDSALYLCASSPGLELDNEQFFGPGTRLTVL.

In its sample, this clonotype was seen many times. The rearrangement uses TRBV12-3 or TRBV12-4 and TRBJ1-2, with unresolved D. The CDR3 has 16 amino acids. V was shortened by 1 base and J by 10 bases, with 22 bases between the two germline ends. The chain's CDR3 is CASSLDGVPASPIYTF. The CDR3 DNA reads TGTGCCAGCAGTTTAGACGGCGTCCCCGCTTCGCCGATCTACACCTTC.

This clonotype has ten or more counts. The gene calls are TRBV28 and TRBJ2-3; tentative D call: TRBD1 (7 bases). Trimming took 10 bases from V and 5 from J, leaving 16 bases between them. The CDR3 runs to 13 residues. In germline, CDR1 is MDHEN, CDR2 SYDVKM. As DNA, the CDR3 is TGTGCCATCCAATACAGGGGAGGAGATACGCAGTATTTT. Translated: CAIQYRGGDTQYF.

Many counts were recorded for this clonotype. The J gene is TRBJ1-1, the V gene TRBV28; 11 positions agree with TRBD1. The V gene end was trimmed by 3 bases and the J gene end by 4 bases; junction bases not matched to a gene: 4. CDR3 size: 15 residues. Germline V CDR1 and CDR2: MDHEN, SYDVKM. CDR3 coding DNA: TGTGCCAGCAGTTTGCCGGGACAGGGGGGCACTGAAGCTTTCTTT. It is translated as CASSLPGQGGTEAFF.

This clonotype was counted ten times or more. The CDR3 DNA follows: TGCGCCAGCAGGCTAGACAGGGGCCCGGGTCAGCCCCAGCATTTT. It encodes CASRLDRGPGQPQHF. This chain links TRBV10-2 with TRBJ1-5; 8 bases align to TRBD1. In germline, CDR1 is WSHSY, CDR2 SAAADI. V trimming: 6 bases; J trimming: 6 bases; junction bases outside the gene matches: 10. The CDR3 contains 15 residues.

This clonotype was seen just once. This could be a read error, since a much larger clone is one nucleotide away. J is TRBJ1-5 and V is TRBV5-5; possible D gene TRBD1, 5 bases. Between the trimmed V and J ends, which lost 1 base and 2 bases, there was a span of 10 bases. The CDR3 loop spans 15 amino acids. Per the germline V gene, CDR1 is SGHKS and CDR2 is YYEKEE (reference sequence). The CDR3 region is CASSLWGDRNQPQHF. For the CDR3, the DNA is TGTGCCAGCAGCTTGTGGGGGGATCGCAATCAGCCCCAGCATTTT.

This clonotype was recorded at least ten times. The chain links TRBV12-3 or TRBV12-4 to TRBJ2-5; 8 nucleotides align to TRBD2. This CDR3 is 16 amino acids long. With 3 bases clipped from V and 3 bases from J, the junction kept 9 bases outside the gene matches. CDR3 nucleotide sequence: TGTGCCAGCAGTTTGAGGCGGGGGGCGGCCGAAGAGACCCAGTACTTC. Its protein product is CASSLRRGAAEETQYF.

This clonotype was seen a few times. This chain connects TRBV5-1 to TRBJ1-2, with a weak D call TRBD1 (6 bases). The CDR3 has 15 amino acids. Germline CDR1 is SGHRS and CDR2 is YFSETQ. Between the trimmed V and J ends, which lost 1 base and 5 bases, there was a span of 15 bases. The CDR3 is CASSLTPRGPYGYTF. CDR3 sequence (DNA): TGCGCCAGCAGCTTGACGCCCAGGGGCCCTTATGGCTACACCTTC.

CDR3 residues: CASSLLGLHSGANVLTF. In DNA form, the CDR3 reads TGTGCCAGCAGCTTATTGGGACTGCACTCTGGGGCCAACGTCCTGACTTTC. V gene TRBV7-3 combines with J gene TRBJ2-6; D possibly corresponds to TRBD2 (6 bases). Trimming took off 2 bases at V and 0 bases at J, with 11 bases between the two ends. Germline-derived CDR1 and CDR2 are SGHTA and FQGTGA. The CDR3 sequence is 17 residues long.

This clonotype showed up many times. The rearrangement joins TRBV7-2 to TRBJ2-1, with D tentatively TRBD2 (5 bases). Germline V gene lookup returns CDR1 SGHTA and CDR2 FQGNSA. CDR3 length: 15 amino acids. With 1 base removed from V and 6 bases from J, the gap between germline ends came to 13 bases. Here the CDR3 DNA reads TGTGCCAGCAGCTTAGGTCTAGCCTCTCGCAATGAGCAGTTCTTC. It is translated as CASSLGLASRNEQFF.

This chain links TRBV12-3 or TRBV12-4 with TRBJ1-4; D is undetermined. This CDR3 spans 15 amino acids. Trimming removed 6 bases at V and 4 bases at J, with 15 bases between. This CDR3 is CASRSGDFGNEKLFF. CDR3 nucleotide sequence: TGTGCCAGCAGATCCGGGGATTTCGGTAATGAAAAACTGTTTTTT.

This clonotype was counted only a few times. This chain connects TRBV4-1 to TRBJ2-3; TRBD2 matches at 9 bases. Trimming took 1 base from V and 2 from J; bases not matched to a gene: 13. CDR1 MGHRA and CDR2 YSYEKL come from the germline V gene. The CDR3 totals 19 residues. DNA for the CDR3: TGCGCCAGCAGCCAAGGCCGCATCCTCTCTAGCGGGAACACAGATACGCAGTATTTT. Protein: CASSQGRILSSGNTDTQYF.

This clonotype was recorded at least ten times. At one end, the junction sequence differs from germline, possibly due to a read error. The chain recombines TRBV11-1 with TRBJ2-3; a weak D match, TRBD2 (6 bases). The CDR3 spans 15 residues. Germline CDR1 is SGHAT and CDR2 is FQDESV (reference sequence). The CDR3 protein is CASSTDPAGTVTQYF. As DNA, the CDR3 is TGTGCCAGCAGCACGGATCCGGCGGGAACAGTTACGCAGTATTTT.

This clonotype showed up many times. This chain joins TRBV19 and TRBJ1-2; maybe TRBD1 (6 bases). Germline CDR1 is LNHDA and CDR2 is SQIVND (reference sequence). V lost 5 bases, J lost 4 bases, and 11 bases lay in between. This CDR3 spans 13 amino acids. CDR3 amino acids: CASSGGRGYGYTF. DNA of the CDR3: TGTGCCAGTAGTGGGGGGCGCGGCTATGGCTACACCTTC.

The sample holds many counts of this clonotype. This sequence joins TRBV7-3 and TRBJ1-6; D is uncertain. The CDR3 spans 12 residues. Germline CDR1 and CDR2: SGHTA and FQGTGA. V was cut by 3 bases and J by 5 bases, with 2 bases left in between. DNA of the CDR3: TGTGCCAGCAGCTTCAATAATTCACCCCTCCACTTT. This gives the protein CASSFNNSPLHF. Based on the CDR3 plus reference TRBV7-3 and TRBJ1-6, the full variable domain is GAGVSQTPSNKVTEKGKYVELRCDPISGHTALYWYRQSLGQGPEFLIYFQGTGAADDSGLPNDRFFAVRPEGSVSTLKIQRTERGDSAVYLCASSFNNSPLHFGNGTRLTVT.

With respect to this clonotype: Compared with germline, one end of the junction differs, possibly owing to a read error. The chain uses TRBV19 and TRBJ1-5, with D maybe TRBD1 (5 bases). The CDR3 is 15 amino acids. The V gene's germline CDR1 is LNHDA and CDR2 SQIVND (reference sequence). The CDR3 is CASSIVFQGHQPQRF. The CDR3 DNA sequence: TGTGCCAGTAGTATAGTTTTCCAAGGACATCAGCCCCAGCGTTTT.

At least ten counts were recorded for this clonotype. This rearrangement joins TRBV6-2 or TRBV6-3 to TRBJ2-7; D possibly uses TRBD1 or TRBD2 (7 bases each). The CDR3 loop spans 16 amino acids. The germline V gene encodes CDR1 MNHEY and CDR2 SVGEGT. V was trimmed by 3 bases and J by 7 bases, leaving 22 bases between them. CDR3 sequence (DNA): TGTGCCAGCAGTTATCGAGCGGGACAGCCTTCCGGGGAGCAGTACTTC. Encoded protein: CASSYRAGQPSGEQYF.